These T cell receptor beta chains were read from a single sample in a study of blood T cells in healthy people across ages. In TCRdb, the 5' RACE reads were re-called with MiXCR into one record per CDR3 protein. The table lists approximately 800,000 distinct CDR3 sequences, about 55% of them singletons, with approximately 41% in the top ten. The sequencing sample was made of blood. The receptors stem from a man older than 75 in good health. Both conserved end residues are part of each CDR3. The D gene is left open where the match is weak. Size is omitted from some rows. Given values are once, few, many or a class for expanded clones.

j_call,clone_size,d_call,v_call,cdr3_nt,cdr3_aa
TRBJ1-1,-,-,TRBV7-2,TGTGCCAGCAGCTTAGGTTATAACACTGAAGCTTTCTTT,CASSLGYNTEAFF
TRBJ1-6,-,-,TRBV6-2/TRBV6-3,TGTGCCAGCAGTTACCTAGGAATCGACGGATCACCCCTCCACTTT,CASSYLGIDGSPLHF
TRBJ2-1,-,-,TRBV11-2,TGTGCCAGCAGCCCTGGATCCAAAGGGCTCAATGAGCAGTTCTTC,CASSPGSKGLNEQFF
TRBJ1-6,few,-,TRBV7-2,TGTGCCAGCAGCTTCGACAGCTATAATTCACCCCTCCACTTT,CASSFDSYNSPLHF
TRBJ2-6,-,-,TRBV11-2,TGTGCCAGCAGTCTCCAGACATGGGCGCAGTCGACCTCTGGGGCCAACGTCCTGACTTTC,CASSLQTWAQSTSGANVLTF
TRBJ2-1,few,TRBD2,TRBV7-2,TGTGCCAGCAGCTTCACTAGCGCCTACAATGAGCAGTTCTTC,CASSFTSAYNEQFF
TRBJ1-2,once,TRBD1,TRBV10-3,TGTGCCGTCCAAGGGACAGCCAACTATGGCTACACCTTC,CAVQGTANYGYTF
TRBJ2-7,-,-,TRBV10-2,TGCGCCAGCAGTGAAAGGGGGGTGCAGTACTTC,CASSERGVQYF
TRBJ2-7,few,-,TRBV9,TGTGCCAGCAGCGGCCGGGGGCGATTCGAGCAGTACTTC,CASSGRGRFEQYF
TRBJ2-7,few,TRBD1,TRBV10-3,TGTGCCATCAGTGAGCCCTTCCCTACAGGGGGACGAAATGGCGAGCAGTACTTC,CAISEPFPTGGRNGEQYF
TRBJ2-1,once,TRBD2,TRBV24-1,TGTGCCACCAGTGATTTAACTAGCGGGAGACTACGCGAGCAGTTCTTC,CATSDLTSGRLREQFF
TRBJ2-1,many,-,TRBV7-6,TGTGCCAGCGGCGTCTCCAATGACCAGTTCTTC,CASGVSNDQFF
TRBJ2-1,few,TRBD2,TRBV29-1,TGCAGCCATAGCGGGAGCTCCTACAATGAGCAGTTCTTC,CSHSGSSYNEQFF
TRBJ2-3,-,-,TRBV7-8,TGTGCCAGCAGCTTAGCGCCGGGGTCCTACACAGATACGCAGTATTTT,CASSLAPGSYTDTQYF
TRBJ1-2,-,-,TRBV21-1,TGTGCCAGCAGCAAAGCGCCAGGGGCCAGGGTAGGGCTGACAAGTGGCTACACCTTC,CASSKAPGARVGLTSGYTF
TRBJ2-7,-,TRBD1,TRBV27,TGTGCCAGCAGAGTGGGACAGATCTACGAGCAGTACTTC,CASRVGQIYEQYF
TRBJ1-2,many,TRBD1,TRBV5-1,TGCGCCAGCAGCCAGGACAGGGGTGGCTATGGCTACACCTTC,CASSQDRGGYGYTF
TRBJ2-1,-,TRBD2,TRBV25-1,TGTGCCAGCAGTGAATCCCGGGGGAGGGCGAGGATCAATGAGCAGTTCTTC,CASSESRGRARINEQFF
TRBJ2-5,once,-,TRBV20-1,TGCAGTGCACGCCGGGGGAACCCGGGGGAGACCCAGTACTTC,CSARRGNPGETQYF
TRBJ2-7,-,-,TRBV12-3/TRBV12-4,TGTGCCAGCAGTGGGCACTTGTCCCCCTACGAGCAGTACTTC,CASSGHLSPYEQYF
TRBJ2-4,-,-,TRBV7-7,TGTGCTAGCAGCTTAGCTGCGCTCAGGGGCCTAGCCAAAAACATTCAGTACTTC,CASSLAALRGLAKNIQYF
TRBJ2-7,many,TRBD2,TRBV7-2,TGTGCCAGCAGCCCCCCTAGCGGGAGGATCGGGGGCGAGCAGTACTTC,CASSPPSGRIGGEQYF
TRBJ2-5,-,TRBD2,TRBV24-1,TGTGCCACCAGTGATTTGCCGCGGGAGGGCCCGGTAGAGACCCAGTACTTC,CATSDLPREGPVETQYF
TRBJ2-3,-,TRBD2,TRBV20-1,TGCAGTGCTAGAGATCCAACCTCAAGCGGGAGAGGGCCAGATACGCAGTATTTT,CSARDPTSSGRGPDTQYF
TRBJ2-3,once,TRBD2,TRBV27,TGTGCCAGCACTGGAAGAGCGGGAGGGCCGGAGGATACGCAGTATTTT,CASTGRAGGPEDTQYF
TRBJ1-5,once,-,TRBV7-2,TGTGCCAGCAGCTTAGCTGGCCGGGGGGCGGGCAATCAGCCCCAGCATTTT,CASSLAGRGAGNQPQHF
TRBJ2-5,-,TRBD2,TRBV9,TGTGCCAGCAGCGTAGTCCCGGCTAGCGGGAGGGCGGAAGACTACCAGCAGTACTTC,CASSVVPASGRAEDYQQYF
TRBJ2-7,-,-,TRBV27,TGTGCCAGCAGTGCACCCTCAGGGGTAGGGTCCTACGAGCAGTACTTC,CASSAPSGVGSYEQYF
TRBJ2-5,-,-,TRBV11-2,TGTGCCAGCAGCCGCCTCCTGGCAGGGGAGACCCAGTACTTC,CASSRLLAGETQYF
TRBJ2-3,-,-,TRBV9,TGTGCCAGCTCCCCCGGAGACAGGTTAAGGCACAGATACGCGTATTTT,CASSPGDRLRHRYAYF
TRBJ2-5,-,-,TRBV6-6,TGTGCCAGCAGTTACTCGATTAGACAAGAGACCCAGTACTTC,CASSYSIRQETQYF
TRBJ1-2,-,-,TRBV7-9,TGTGCCAGCAGCTTCGGACAAGGCACGAACTATGGCTACACCTTC,CASSFGQGTNYGYTF
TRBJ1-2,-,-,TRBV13,TGTGCCAGCAGCTTAGCAATGGGAGTCGACTATGGCTACACCTTC,CASSLAMGVDYGYTF
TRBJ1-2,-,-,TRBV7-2,TGTGCCAGCAGCTTAGGGAGGGGGAACTATGGCTGCACCTTC,CASSLGRGNYGCTF
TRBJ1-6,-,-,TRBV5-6,TGTGCCAGCAGCCGTAACCGGCGGGTTAATAATTCACCCCTCCACTTT,CASSRNRRVNNSPLHF
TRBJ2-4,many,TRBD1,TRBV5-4,TGTGCCAGCAGCAGGGACAGAGACAAAAACATTCAGTACTTC,CASSRDRDKNIQYF
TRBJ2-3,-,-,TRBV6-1,TGTGCCAGCAGCAGGGGGCTACTAGCGGACGGGGGATACGCGTATTTT,CASSRGLLADGGYAYF
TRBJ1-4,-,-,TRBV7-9,TGTGCCAGCAGTCAGGACACAGTCGAAAAACTGTTTTTT,CASSQDTVEKLFF
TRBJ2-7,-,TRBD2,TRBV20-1,TGCAGTGCTGGACCGGTAGGCGGGAGGGACTACGAGCAGTACTTC,CSAGPVGGRDYEQYF
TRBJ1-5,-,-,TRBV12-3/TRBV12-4,TGTGCCAGCAGTGACCTGTTAGGGGGTCGGCGCAATCAGCCCCAGCATTTT,CASSDLLGGRRNQPQHF
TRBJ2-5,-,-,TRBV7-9,TGTGCCAGCAGCTTCCTCATTGGGGGAGGATCGGTGGGAGAGACCCAGTACTTC,CASSFLIGGGSVGETQYF
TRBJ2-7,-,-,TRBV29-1,TGCAGCGTTGTTGGCGGCGCCTTCCTCCAGCGGGAGCAGTACTTC,CSVVGGAFLQREQYF
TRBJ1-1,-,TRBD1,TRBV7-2,TGTGCCAGCAGCCCCGGACAGGGTTACGGAGCTTTCTTT,CASSPGQGYGAFF
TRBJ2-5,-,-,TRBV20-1,TGCAGTGCTCCCTCCTCCGGGACCCAGTACTTC,CSAPSSGTQYF
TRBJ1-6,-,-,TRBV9,TGTGCCAGCAGCGAGGCAGGGAGCAATTCACCCCTCCACTTT,CASSEAGSNSPLHF
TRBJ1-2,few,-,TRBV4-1,TGCGCCAGCAGCCAGCCAACTCCAGGCTATGGCTACACCTTC,CASSQPTPGYGYTF
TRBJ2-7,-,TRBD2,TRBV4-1,TGCGCCAGCAGCCAAGGACAGACTAGCGGAACTTACGAGCAGTACTTC,CASSQGQTSGTYEQYF
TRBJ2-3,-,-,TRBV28,TGTGCCAGCCGTAGCTCGCGCAGAGATACGCAGTATTTT,CASRSSRRDTQYF
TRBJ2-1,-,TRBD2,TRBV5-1,TGCGCCAGCAGCTCCTGGACTAGCGGTTACAATGAGCAGTTCTTC,CASSSWTSGYNEQFF
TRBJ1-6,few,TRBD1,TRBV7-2,TGTGCCAGCAGCTTAGAGGCAGGGGGCGACTCACCCCTCCACTTT,CASSLEAGGDSPLHF
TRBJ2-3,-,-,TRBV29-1,TGCAGCGCTGACCGTGGCGGGGATACGCAGTATTTT,CSADRGGDTQYF
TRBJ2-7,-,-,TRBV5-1,TGCGCCAGCAGCCTCACAGCCATCAGCTACTACGAGCAGTACTTC,CASSLTAISYYEQYF
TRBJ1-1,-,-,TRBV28,TGTGCCAGCCCTCCCCCGTACGGGACTGAAGCTTTCTTT,CASPPPYGTEAFF